Listed below are T cell receptor beta chains from one sample, sequenced in a study of vaccination and CD4 T cells after COVID-19. A single record per CDR3 protein comes from TCRdb applying MiXCR to the PCR reads. The profile covers some 1,600 distinct CDR3 sequences, with 55% to 75% appearing a single time and around 90% taken by the ten largest. These receptors' targets are unknown. Sequencing used CD4+ T cells from blood, cultured in vitro, obtained after SARS-CoV-2 vaccination. The receptor source for this set is a human donor who had recovered from COVID-19. Both conserved end residues are part of each CDR3. A D gene is named only where the DNA matches it firmly. For some rows the clone size is stated as once, few or many, or as a class when expanded; others skip it.

clone_size | d_call | j_call | v_call | cdr3_aa | cdr3_nt
- | TRBD1 | TRBJ1-5 | TRBV6-1 | CASRTGGGNQPQHF | TGTGCCAGCAGGACAGGGGGCGGCAATCAGCCCCAGCATTTT
- | TRBD1 | TRBJ1-2 | TRBV6-1 | CATREPFDRVYGYTF | TGTGCCACCAGGGAGCCATTCGACAGGGTCTATGGCTACACCTTC
- | - | TRBJ1-1 | TRBV7-2 | CASSFAVNTEAFF | TGTGCCAGCAGCTTCGCGGTGAACACTGAAGCTTTCTTT
few | - | TRBJ1-2 | TRBV27 | CASSFQADLNYGYTF | TGTGCCAGCAGTTTCCAGGCCGACCTGAACTATGGCTACACCTTC
once | - | TRBJ2-5 | TRBV10-1 | CASSENRQETQYF | TGCGCCAGCAGTGAAAACAGACAAGAGACCCAGTACTTC
- | TRBD2 | TRBJ2-4 | TRBV27 | CASSPPGTSGRQYF | TGTGCCAGCAGTCCCCCCGGGACTAGCGGGAGGCAGTACTTC
- | - | TRBJ1-5 | TRBV6-1 | CASSEPGAYIQQPQHF | TGTGCCAGCAGTGAACCAGGGGCATATATCCAGCAGCCCCAGCATTTT
- | - | TRBJ1-2 | TRBV28 | CASSLAGARGYTF | TGTGCCAGCAGTTTGGCGGGGGCGCGCGGCTACACCTTC
- | TRBD1 | TRBJ1-1 | TRBV6-1 | CAGTIGGRTEAFF | TGTGCCGGCACCATAGGGGGCAGGACTGAAGCTTTCTTT
few | TRBD2 | TRBJ2-1 | TRBV20-1 | CSAAKGLAGSFF | TGCAGTGCTGCTAAAGGGCTAGCGGGGTCGTTCTTC
- | - | TRBJ1-6 | TRBV20-1 | CSARERGRGNSPLHF | TGCAGTGCTAGAGAACGGGGGCGCGGGAATTCACCCCTCCACTTT
- | - | TRBJ1-6 | TRBV27 | CASSFGARNSPLHF | TGTGCCAGCAGTTTCGGGGCGCGTAATTCACCCCTCCACTTT
- | - | TRBJ2-3 | TRBV2 | CASSFTGATDTQYF | TGTGCCAGCAGCTTTACTGGGGCCACAGATACGCAGTATTTT
once | - | TRBJ2-7 | TRBV20-1 | CSARDWGGPGTYEQYF | TGCAGTGCTAGAGATTGGGGGGGGCCTGGGACCTACGAGCAGTACTTC
- | - | TRBJ2-7 | TRBV30 | CAWRGEQYF | TGTGCCTGGAGGGGCGAGCAGTACTTC
- | - | TRBJ1-1 | TRBV7-9 | CASSLFGTPEAFF | TGTGCCAGCAGCCTATTTGGGACACCTGAAGCTTTCTTT
- | - | TRBJ1-5 | TRBV27 | CASSFNRADGNQPQHF | TGTGCCAGCAGTTTTAACAGGGCCGACGGCAATCAGCCCCAGCATTTT
- | TRBD2 | TRBJ2-5 | TRBV20-1 | CSARRTSGVIQETQYF | TGCAGTGCTAGACGGACTAGCGGGGTCATTCAAGAGACCCAGTACTTC
- | TRBD1 | TRBJ1-2 | TRBV20-1 | CSAPGGGLEGYTF | TGCAGTGCTCCCGGAGGGGGCCTGGAGGGCTACACCTTC
once | TRBD1 | TRBJ1-2 | TRBV7-9 | CAGTTDPGGGYTF | TGTGCCGGCACCACTGACCCAGGGGGCGGCTACACCTTC
- | TRBD2 | TRBJ2-7 | TRBV7-9 | CASVGKGRGDEQYF | TGTGCCAGCGTAGGCAAGGGCCGGGGGGACGAGCAGTACTTC
- | TRBD2 | TRBJ2-7 | TRBV28 | CASSLWRLAGIYEQYF | TGTGCCAGCAGTTTATGGAGGCTAGCGGGGATCTACGAGCAGTACTTC
large | TRBD2 | TRBJ2-5 | TRBV15 | CATSRDAGGQETQYF | TGTGCCACCAGCAGAGATGCGGGGGGCCAAGAGACCCAGTACTTC
- | - | TRBJ1-1 | TRBV20-1 | CSARGPNTEAFF | TGCAGTGCTAGAGGACCGAACACTGAAGCTTTCTTT
- | - | TRBJ1-2 | TRBV2 | CASRGIGNYGYTF | TGTGCCAGCAGGGGAATTGGGAACTATGGCTACACCTTC
- | - | TRBJ1-1 | TRBV20-1 | CSALTGRLGTEAFF | TGCAGTGCCCTAACGGGGCGATTAGGGACTGAAGCTTTCTTT
- | TRBD2 | TRBJ2-2 | TRBV20-1 | CSAARLAGENTGELFF | TGCAGTGCCGCAAGACTAGCGGGGGAGAACACCGGGGAGCTGTTTTTT
- | - | TRBJ1-1 | TRBV7-9 | CASSLGAGTKYTEAFF | TGTGCCAGCAGCTTAGGGGCCGGGACGAAATACACTGAAGCTTTCTTT
large | - | TRBJ1-4 | TRBV28 | CASTLADSGKLFF | TGTGCCAGCACCCTTGCGGATTCGGGAAAACTGTTTTTT
- | - | TRBJ2-5 | TRBV20-1 | CSADPVGETQYF | TGCAGTGCTGATCCCGTTGGTGAGACCCAGTACTTC
- | TRBD2 | TRBJ2-1 | TRBV20-1 | CSARVPSGGNEQFF | TGCAGTGCTAGAGTTCCTAGCGGGGGCAATGAGCAGTTCTTC
once | - | TRBJ2-7 | TRBV18 | CASSPRSSHVGAPYEQYF | TGTGCCAGCTCACCACGAAGTTCCCACGTGGGAGCGCCCTACGAGCAGTACTTC
- | TRBD1 | TRBJ1-1 | TRBV28 | CASSLWDRGGTEAFF | TGTGCCAGCAGTTTATGGGACAGGGGGGGCACTGAAGCTTTCTTT
- | - | TRBJ2-1 | TRBV6-2/TRBV6-3 | CASSTQGFRSFF | TGTGCCAGCAGCACACAGGGTTTTCGCAGCTTCTTC
- | - | TRBJ2-7 | TRBV20-1 | CSAREGTGPYEQYF | TGCAGTGCTAGAGAAGGAACAGGACCCTACGAGCAGTACTTC
- | - | TRBJ1-5 | TRBV15 | CATSRDRAGTYQPQHF | TGTGCCACCAGCAGAGATAGGGCAGGGACTTACCAGCCCCAGCATTTT
- | - | TRBJ2-1 | TRBV24-1 | CATSGSDPYNEQFF | TGTGCCACCAGTGGGTCGGACCCATACAATGAGCAGTTCTTC
- | - | TRBJ1-2 | TRBV7-9 | CASSAGTTNYGYTF | TGTGCCAGCAGCGCAGGGACAACTAACTATGGCTACACCTTC
- | - | TRBJ1-1 | TRBV7-2 | CASSWSGRGTEAFF | TGTGCCAGCAGCTGGTCAGGTCGGGGGACTGAAGCTTTCTTT
- | TRBD2 | TRBJ2-3 | TRBV18 | CASSPRAGENTDTQYF | TGTGCCAGCTCACCACGAGCGGGGGAAAACACAGATACGCAGTATTTT
- | TRBD1 | TRBJ1-2 | TRBV27 | CASSPPPRTGDYGYTF | TGTGCCAGCAGTCCGCCACCCAGGACAGGGGACTATGGCTACACCTTC
- | - | TRBJ2-2 | TRBV20-1 | CSASRRGDTGELFF | TGCAGTGCTAGTCGGAGGGGGGACACCGGGGAGCTGTTTTTT
- | - | TRBJ2-7 | TRBV20-1 | CSAFHRLVRYEQYF | TGCAGTGCTTTCCATAGACTAGTCCGGTACGAGCAGTACTTC
few | - | TRBJ1-1 | TRBV6-1 | CASREHRWNTEAFF | TGTGCCAGCAGGGAGCACAGGTGGAACACTGAAGCTTTCTTT
- | - | TRBJ2-3 | TRBV19 | CASSMRPNTDTQYF | TGTGCCAGTAGTATGAGGCCCAACACAGATACGCAGTATTTT
- | - | TRBJ1-1 | TRBV6-1 | CASSEPGRFQMNTEAFF | TGTGCCAGCAGTGAACCAGGGAGGTTTCAGATGAACACTGAAGCTTTCTTT
- | - | TRBJ1-1 | TRBV27 | CASSEQGMNTEAFF | TGTGCCAGCAGTGAGCAGGGGATGAACACTGAAGCTTTCTTT
- | TRBD1 | TRBJ1-1 | TRBV20-1 | CSARDRGEAFF | TGCAGTGCTAGAGACAGGGGGGAAGCTTTCTTT
- | - | TRBJ1-1 | TRBV27 | CASSYYREGQGTEAFF | TGTGCCAGCAGTTACTATCGGGAAGGACAAGGGACTGAAGCTTTCTTT
- | - | TRBJ1-6 | TRBV3-1 | CASSQDSGAVVFTLHF | TGTGCCAGCAGCCAAGATTCCGGGGCCGTAGTCTTCACCCTCCACTTT
- | TRBD1 | TRBJ1-2 | TRBV7-3 | CASRSGGFYGYTF | TGTGCCAGCAGGTCAGGGGGCTTCTATGGCTACACCTTC
few | - | TRBJ1-2 | TRBV29-1 | CSAAVGQKNGYTF | TGCAGCGCCGCCGTTGGGCAGAAGAATGGCTACACCTTC
- | TRBD2 | TRBJ2-3 | TRBV6-4 | CASSVGASGGDTQYF | TGTGCCAGCAGTGTTGGGGCTAGCGGGGGCGATACGCAGTATTTT
- | - | TRBJ1-1 | TRBV28 | CASSFLGGTVNTEAFF | TGTGCCAGCAGTTTTCTAGGAGGGACGGTGAACACTGAAGCTTTCTTT
- | TRBD1 | TRBJ1-5 | TRBV24-1 | CATRWTGNGNQPQHF | TGTGCCACCAGATGGACAGGGAATGGCAATCAGCCCCAGCATTTT
- | - | TRBJ1-3 | TRBV15 | CATSRDQGRGNTIYF | TGTGCCACCAGCAGAGATCAGGGACGAGGAAACACCATATATTTT
- | - | TRBJ1-1 | TRBV7-9 | CASSLVPKLNTEAFF | TGTGCCAGCAGCTTGGTTCCGAAACTGAACACTGAAGCTTTCTTT